The rows below give T cell receptor beta chains drawn from one sample of a study of blood T cell repertoires in COVID-19. The method was immunoSEQ multiplex PCR; TCRdb's version includes in-frame clones alone and lacks a portion of them. Counted here are 200,000 to 250,000 clones, roughly four fifths occurring once; the ten biggest clones make up 3.4%. Sequenced input: peripheral blood. These receptors were obtained from a woman in her late teens or twenties with acute or convalescent COVID-19. CDR3s include the opening cysteine and the closing phenylalanine or tryptophan. A D gene is named only where the DNA matches it firmly. Some rows have no size entry. The others give once, few or many, or a class for an expanded clone.

j_call | clone_size | d_call | v_call | cdr3_nt | cdr3_aa
TRBJ2-7 | NA | TRBD1 | TRBV7-2 | TGTGCCAGCAGCCCTACGGCTGGACAGGGCTACGAGCAGTACTTC | CASSPTAGQGYEQYF
TRBJ1-2 | NA | TRBD1 | TRBV27 | TGTGCCAGCAGTTTTGACAGGGGCCACTATGGCTACACCTTC | CASSFDRGHYGYTF
TRBJ2-5 | NA | TRBD1 | TRBV5-1 | TGCGCCAGCAGCCCGCCCACAGGGGGAGAAGAGACCCAGTACTTC | CASSPPTGGEETQYF
TRBJ2-2 | NA | NA | TRBV6-6 | TGTGCCAGCAGTTACTCGATTTGGGCGTCCGGGGAGCTGTTTTTT | CASSYSIWASGELFF
TRBJ2-1 | few | TRBD1 | TRBV3-1/TRBV3-2 | TGTGCCAGCAGTAAAGACAGGGGTACCTACAATGAGCAGTTCTTC | CASSKDRGTYNEQFF
TRBJ2-5 | NA | NA | TRBV12-3/TRBV12-4 | TGTGCCAGCACCCCGGGACGGGGGGAGACCCAGTACTTC | CASTPGRGETQYF
TRBJ1-1 | NA | NA | TRBV6-6 | TGTGCCAGCAGGAAGGAGGGTACCTCTGAAGCTTTCTTT | CASRKEGTSEAFF
TRBJ1-5 | NA | TRBD1 | TRBV19 | TGTGCCAGTAGTATTGGGGACAGGGGTTTTTATCAGCCCCAGCATTTT | CASSIGDRGFYQPQHF
TRBJ1-5 | many | NA | TRBV20-1 | TGCAGTGCTAGTCCGGCAGGCAGGGATCAGCCCCAGCATTTT | CSASPAGRDQPQHF
TRBJ1-4 | NA | TRBD1 | TRBV25-1 | TGTGCCAGCAGTGAATCGGGACGACAGGGAATGTCTGCAAAACTGTTTTTT | CASSESGRQGMSAKLFF
TRBJ1-5 | once | NA | TRBV19 | TGTGCCAGTAGTATTTGGGGGGGGAATCAGCCCCAGCATTTT | CASSIWGGNQPQHF
TRBJ1-3 | few | NA | TRBV4-1 | TGCGCCAGCAGCCAAGACCTTGGGGGGTCGGGGGGAATATATTTT | CASSQDLGGSGGIYF
TRBJ1-1 | NA | NA | TRBV2 | TGTGCCAGCAGTGAAGCTGGGGGCTTCACTGAAGCTTTCTTT | CASSEAGGFTEAFF
TRBJ2-5 | NA | TRBD2 | TRBV28 | TGTGCCAGCCGAGGACTAGCGGTAGGGACCCAGTACTTC | CASRGLAVGTQYF
TRBJ2-7 | NA | TRBD2 | TRBV2 | TGTGCCAGCAGTGAGGCTAGCGGCTACTACGAGCAGTACTTC | CASSEASGYYEQYF
TRBJ1-4 | NA | NA | TRBV7-9 | TGTGCCAGCAGCCCTAGGAGGGAGGAGGGAGAAAAACTGTTTTTT | CASSPRREEGEKLFF
TRBJ1-5 | NA | TRBD1 | TRBV6-2/TRBV6-3 | TGTGCCAGCAGTTCCGGGACAGGGGTCAGGAATCAGCCCCAGCATTTT | CASSSGTGVRNQPQHF
TRBJ1-6 | NA | NA | TRBV7-2 | TGTGCCAGCAGCAATTGGGGGGGGCCTTATAATTCACCCCTCCACTTT | CASSNWGGPYNSPLHF
TRBJ2-7 | NA | NA | TRBV11-1 | TGTGCCAGCAGCTTTAGACTAGGGGCGAACTACGAGCAGTACTTC | CASSFRLGANYEQYF
TRBJ2-1 | NA | NA | TRBV6-6 | TGTGCCAGCAGTTACGACTATCTGGGGAATGAGCAGTTCTTC | CASSYDYLGNEQFF
TRBJ1-1 | NA | NA | TRBV5-1 | TGCGCCAGCAGCTTGGCGGTGAACACTGAAGCTTTCTTT | CASSLAVNTEAFF
TRBJ2-5 | once | NA | TRBV6-2/TRBV6-3 | TGTGCCAGCAGTTCCCCGGGGTATGGGGAGACCCAGTACTTC | CASSSPGYGETQYF
TRBJ2-1 | NA | TRBD1 | TRBV27 | TGTGCCAGCAGTTTATTGTACGGCGGGACAGGGCGGGGTCGCAATGAGCAGTTCTTC | CASSLLYGGTGRGRNEQFF
TRBJ2-1 | NA | TRBD2 | TRBV5-1 | TGCGCCAGCAGCTGGGGTTGGGTAGCGGGGTTCAATGAGCAGTTCTTC | CASSWGWVAGFNEQFF
TRBJ1-1 | NA | TRBD1 | TRBV3-1/TRBV3-2 | TGTGCCAGCTGCGGACAGGGTGGGACTGAAGCTTTCTTT | CASCGQGGTEAFF
TRBJ2-3 | NA | TRBD2 | TRBV15 | TGTGCCACCAGCGCTAGCGGGACCCTGATTAGCACAGATACGCAGTATTTT | CATSASGTLISTDTQYF
TRBJ2-5 | NA | NA | TRBV4-3 | TGCGCCAGCAGCCAAGTTCGTAGAGAGACCCAGTACTTC | CASSQVRRETQYF
TRBJ2-7 | NA | NA | TRBV6-5 | TGTGCCAGCAGTCCCGGGTCAATGCAAGCTGAGCAGTACTTC | CASSPGSMQAEQYF
TRBJ1-5 | NA | TRBD1 | TRBV2 | TGTGCCAGCACCCAGGGACAGGGAGGGAATCAGCCCCAGCATTTT | CASTQGQGGNQPQHF
TRBJ2-7 | NA | NA | TRBV28 | TGTGCCAGCAGCTCGGCAGGGGCCTACGAGCAGTACTTC | CASSSAGAYEQYF
TRBJ2-7 | NA | TRBD2 | TRBV7-8 | TGTGCCAGCAGCCGGGGGGCGGGAGGACCCTACGAGCAGTACTTC | CASSRGAGGPYEQYF
TRBJ2-1 | NA | TRBD1 | TRBV6-4 | TGTGCCAGCAGTGACACGGGACAGGGGTATCGGATCTTC | CASSDTGQGYRIF
TRBJ1-1 | NA | NA | TRBV29-1 | TGCAGCGTTGGGAGGCCGGGGGGCACTGAAGCTTTCTTT | CSVGRPGGTEAFF
TRBJ2-1 | NA | TRBD2 | TRBV4-3 | TGCGCCAGCAGCCAAGGGAATAGCGGGAGCAATGAGCAGTTCTTC | CASSQGNSGSNEQFF
TRBJ2-5 | NA | NA | TRBV5-8 | TGTGCCAGCAGCCGCGGCGCATTCGGCGAGACCCAGTACTTC | CASSRGAFGETQYF
TRBJ2-2 | NA | NA | TRBV7-7 | TGTGCTAGCAGCTTAGGCGCAACGGCGAACACCGGGGAGCTGTTTTTT | CASSLGATANTGELFF
TRBJ2-7 | NA | TRBD2 | TRBV30 | TGTGCCTGGGCTAAAGCGGGGGGCAACTACGAGCAGTACTTC | CAWAKAGGNYEQYF
TRBJ1-2 | NA | TRBD1 | TRBV4-3 | TGCGCCAGCAGCCAAGACCCTCTGGGGACAGCAGAGAGGGCGTATGGCTACACCTTC | CASSQDPLGTAERAYGYTF
TRBJ2-1 | NA | NA | TRBV5-1 | TGCGCCAGCAGCTTGGAGGCAGGCCCCTACAATGAGCAGTTCTTC | CASSLEAGPYNEQFF
TRBJ2-4 | NA | NA | TRBV19 | TGTGCCAGTAGTATAGGAAACCAGGGCCCCAAAAACATTCAGTACTTC | CASSIGNQGPKNIQYF
TRBJ1-5 | NA | NA | TRBV19 | TGTGCCAGTAGCACACCCCAGGGATATCAGCCCCAGCATTTT | CASSTPQGYQPQHF